A selection of T cell receptor beta chains follows, all from one sample in a study of long-term antiretroviral therapy in people with HIV. Data came from immunoSEQ multiplex PCR; TCRdb stores just in-frame clones and leaves some out. Altogether about 16,000 clones are present, approximately 71% being singletons, with the ten largest covering roughly 14%. This specimen consisted of unsorted PBMCs, obtained 1.5 years before starting antiretroviral therapy. The receptors stem from a woman in her forties or fifties with HIV. Both conserved end residues are part of each CDR3. Each record gives: D gene, clone size, J gene, V gene, CDR3 protein, CDR3 DNA. The D gene is left open where the match is weak. Only part of the rows carry a size: once, few, many, or a class if the clone is expanded.

TRBD1,.,TRBJ1-4,TRBV5-4,CASSLGLPGQGGEKLFF,TGTGCCAGCAGCTTGGGTCTACCGGGACAGGGAGGAGAAAAACTGTTTTTT
.,.,TRBJ1-5,TRBV19,CASRSTGRYQPQHF,TGTGCCAGTAGAAGCACAGGGCGGTATCAGCCCCAGCATTTT
TRBD2,.,TRBJ2-3,TRBV11-2,CASSFSGGRVDTQYF,TGTGCCAGCAGCTTCAGCGGGGGGAGGGTAGATACGCAGTATTTT
.,few,TRBJ1-1,TRBV5-4,CASSEIGDRKAFF,TGTGCCAGCAGCGAGATTGGCGACCGTAAGGCTTTCTTT
.,.,TRBJ1-2,TRBV11-2,CASSPPDTVNYGYTF,TGTGCCAGCAGCCCCCCTGACACCGTTAACTATGGCTACACCTTC
TRBD2,.,TRBJ2-1,TRBV7-3,CASSESSGGALDEQFF,TGTGCCAGCAGCGAAAGTAGCGGGGGGGCGTTAGATGAGCAGTTCTTC
TRBD1,.,TRBJ2-7,TRBV19,CASSIAGTAYEQYF,TGTGCCAGTAGTATAGCGGGGACAGCCTACGAGCAGTACTTC
.,.,TRBJ2-5,TRBV5-1,CASTEGTQQETQYF,TGCGCCAGCACTGAGGGAACGCAACAAGAGACCCAGTACTTC
TRBD1,.,TRBJ2-1,TRBV6-1,CASRLDRGTRDEQFF,TGTGCCAGCAGACTAGACAGGGGGACAAGGGATGAGCAGTTCTTC
.,.,TRBJ2-7,TRBV2,CASSRSGDTAYF,TGTGCCAGCTCCCGAAGTGGGGACACGGCGTACTTC
TRBD2,.,TRBJ2-1,TRBV6-1,CASRGTSGDPGQFF,TGTGCCAGCAGGGGGACTAGCGGGGATCCGGGGCAGTTCTTC
.,.,TRBJ2-5,TRBV7-7,CASSLGAGRLETQYF,TGTGCCAGCAGCTTAGGAGCAGGGCGCCTTGAGACCCAGTACTTC
TRBD1,.,TRBJ1-5,TRBV27,CASSPSSTGYGNQPQHF,TGTGCCAGCAGTCCATCCTCGACAGGGTATGGCAATCAGCCCCAGCATTTT
.,.,TRBJ1-1,TRBV7-7,CASSSSRGTEAFF,TGTGCCAGCAGTTCCTCCAGAGGAACTGAAGCTTTCTTT
.,.,TRBJ1-6,TRBV5-1,CASSFVTDPNSPLHF,TGCGCCAGCAGCTTTGTTACAGACCCCAATTCACCCCTCCACTTT